This T cell receptor (beta chain) was found in a study of blood T cell repertoires in COVID-19 (TCRdb year 2020). In the study overall: The collaborator samples originated in the United States, Italy and Spain and spanned the acute and convalescent phases of COVID-19. The prospective study material was composed of cDNA or gDNA derived from T cells, B-cell-depleted T cells, or PBMCs. The dataset comprised deeply sampled blood TCRbeta repertoires from subjects exposed to, actively infected with, or recovered from COVID-19. The repertoires were made available in a free public database intended to serve as a resource for research on the immune response to SARS-CoV-2. Samples were obtained from the ongoing ImmuneRACE study (first 160 participants) and from over a thousand subjects provided by 6 global collaborators. The sample metadata nearly always contained a de-identified subject ID, COVID-19 status, age in years and sex. Where HLA class I and class II types were available, the types were taken from metadata supplied by the sample provider, not from assay-based typing.

The collaborating institutions used their own protocols to collect whole blood in K2EDTA tubes. Collaborator samples were shipped for TCRbeta analysis as frozen whole blood, isolated PBMCs, or DNA extracted from either sample type. The immunoSEQ Assay, a bias-controlled multiplex PCR, was used to amplify TCRbeta CDR3 regions from genomic DNA. As for the authors' bioinformatics: Within the assay, amplification of reference gene primers was used to estimate how many nucleated cells each sample contained. To quantify the absolute abundance of each unique TCRbeta CDR3 rearrangement, sequence reads were collapsed and filtered. Productive Simpson clonality was computed per sample as the square root of Simpson's diversity index over productive rearrangements. TCRdb's version of the immuneACCESS table is confined to in-frame rearrangements and falls short of the full clone set. An unresolved V gene accounts for under half of the shortfall where checked; the remainder is of unknown origin. V and J calls and clone size are given by that table; D and trimming were obtained from the DNA. This sample lists 200,000 to 300,000 clones; roughly 80% were detected once. Of the sample, under 15% falls within the top ten clones.

The investigation overall reported the following: The quantity of clinical and demographic metadata differed by source and by participant and was supplied without curation.

A remark on this clone: Its antigen remains undetermined. No much larger clone exists at a distance of one base, and base qualities are not known.

At the junction V is shortened by 0 bases and J by 3 bases, with 9 bases in between. The cysteine opens and the phenylalanine closes a CDR3 of 14 amino acids. The only DNA kept is the CDR3, 42 bases in frame from the first base. The CDR1 and CDR2 encoded by the germline V gene (reference sequence) are LGHDT and YNNKEL. The receptor chain draws on TRBV3-1 (or the pseudogene TRBV3-2) and TRBJ2-7; TRBD2 is a possible D gene, resting on 6 matching bases. Sequenced sample: peripheral blood. This sequence was found in a woman aged 55-69 years with active or convalescent COVID-19. The CDR3 sequence is CASSQEGLDYEQYF. The DNA sequence is as follows: TGTGCCAGCAGCCAAGAGGGACTTGACTACGAGCAGTACTTC.